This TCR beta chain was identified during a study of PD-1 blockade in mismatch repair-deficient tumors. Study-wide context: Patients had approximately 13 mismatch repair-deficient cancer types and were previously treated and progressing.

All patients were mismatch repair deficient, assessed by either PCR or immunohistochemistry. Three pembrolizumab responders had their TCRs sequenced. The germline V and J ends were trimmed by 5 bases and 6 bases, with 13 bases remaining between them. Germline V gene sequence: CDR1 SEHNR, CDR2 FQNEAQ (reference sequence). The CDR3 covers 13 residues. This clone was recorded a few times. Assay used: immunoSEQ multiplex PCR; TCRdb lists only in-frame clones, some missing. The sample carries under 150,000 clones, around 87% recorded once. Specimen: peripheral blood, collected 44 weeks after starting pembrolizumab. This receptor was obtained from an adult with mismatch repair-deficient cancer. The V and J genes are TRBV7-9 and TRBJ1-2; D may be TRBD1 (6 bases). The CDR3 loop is CASSNTGFDGYTF. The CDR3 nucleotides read TGTGCCAGCAGCAATACAGGGTTCGATGGCTACACCTTC.